This TCR beta chain emerged from a study of early T cells in non-severe SARS-CoV-2 infection. Notes on the study in general: Sequences matched to VDJdb favored anti-spike CD8 responses, while private and CD4 specificities were missed.

Only a few counts were recorded for this clonotype. What it recognizes is unknown. Unique molecular identifiers were added to individual cDNA molecules. TCRdb re-derived calls from the 5' RACE reads in MiXCR, one entry per CDR3 protein. The sample shows tens of thousands of distinct CDR3 sequences, around 11% of them seen only once. Germline values: CDR1 LGHDT, CDR2 YNNKEL (reference sequence). V shed 2 bases, J shed 6 bases, and the junction held 3 bases outside the gene matches. The length of the CDR3 is 14 residues. Here the sequenced sample was whole blood, taken at baseline. The receptor's source is an adult who was a healthcare worker with PCR-confirmed SARS-CoV-2 infection or an uninfected control (not recorded which). The donor label of this sample is uncertain. This chain uses TRBV3-1 with TRBJ1-2; 10 bases fit TRBD1. CDR3 coding DNA: TGTGCCAGCAGCCAACAGGGACAGGGGCATGGCTACACCTTC. Translated, it gives CASSQQGQGHGYTF.